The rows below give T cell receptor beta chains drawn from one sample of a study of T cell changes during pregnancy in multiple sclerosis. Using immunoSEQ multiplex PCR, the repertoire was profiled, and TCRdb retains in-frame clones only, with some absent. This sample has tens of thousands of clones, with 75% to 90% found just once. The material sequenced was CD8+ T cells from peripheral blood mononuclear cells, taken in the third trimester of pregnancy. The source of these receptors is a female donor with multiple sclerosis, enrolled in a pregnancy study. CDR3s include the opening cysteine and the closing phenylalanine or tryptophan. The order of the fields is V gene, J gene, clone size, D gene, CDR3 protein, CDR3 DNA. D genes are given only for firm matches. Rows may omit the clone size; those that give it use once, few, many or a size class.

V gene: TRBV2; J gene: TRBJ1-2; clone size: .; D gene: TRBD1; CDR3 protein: CASNLKDRGREGYTF; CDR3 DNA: TGTGCCAGCAACCTAAAAGACAGGGGGCGGGAAGGCTACACCTTC
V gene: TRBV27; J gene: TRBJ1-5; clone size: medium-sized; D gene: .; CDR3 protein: CASSQQQFSNQPQHF; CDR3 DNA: TGTGCCAGCAGTCAACAACAATTTAGCAATCAGCCCCAGCATTTT
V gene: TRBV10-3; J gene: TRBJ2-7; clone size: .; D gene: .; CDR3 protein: CAISRGTGTYEQYF; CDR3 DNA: TGTGCCATCAGTAGAGGAACTGGAACCTACGAGCAGTACTTC
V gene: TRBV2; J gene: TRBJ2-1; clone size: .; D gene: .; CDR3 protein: CASSDRAVYNEQFF; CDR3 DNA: TGTGCCAGCAGTGACAGGGCGGTTTACAATGAGCAGTTCTTC
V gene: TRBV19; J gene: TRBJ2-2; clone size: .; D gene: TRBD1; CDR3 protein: CASRDRGLMVGELFF; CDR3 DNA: TGTGCCAGCAGGGACAGAGGCCTGATGGTAGGGGAGCTGTTTTTT
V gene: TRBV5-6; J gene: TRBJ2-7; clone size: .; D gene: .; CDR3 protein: CASSVIGGFAEQYF; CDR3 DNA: TGTGCCAGCAGCGTTATAGGAGGGTTTGCCGAGCAGTACTTC
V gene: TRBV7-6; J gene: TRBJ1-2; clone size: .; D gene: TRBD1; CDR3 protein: CASSSDRDYGYTF; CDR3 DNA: TGTGCCAGCAGCAGCGACAGGGACTATGGCTACACCTTC
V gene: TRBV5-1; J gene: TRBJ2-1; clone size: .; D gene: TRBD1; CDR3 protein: CASRGTGIYNEQFF; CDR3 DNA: TGCGCCAGCAGGGGGACAGGGATTTACAATGAGCAGTTCTTC
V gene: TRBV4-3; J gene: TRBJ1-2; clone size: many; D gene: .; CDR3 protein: CASSQAQGHLGGYTF; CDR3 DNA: TGCGCCAGCAGCCAAGCACAGGGCCACCTGGGGGGCTACACCTTC
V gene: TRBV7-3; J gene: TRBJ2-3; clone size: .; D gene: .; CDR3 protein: CASSQGGDTQYF; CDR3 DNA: TGTGCCAGCAGTCAGGGGGGAGATACGCAGTATTTT
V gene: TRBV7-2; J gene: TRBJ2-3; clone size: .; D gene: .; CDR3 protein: CASSLMGPDTQYF; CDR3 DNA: TGTGCCAGCAGCTTAATGGGCCCAGATACGCAGTATTTT
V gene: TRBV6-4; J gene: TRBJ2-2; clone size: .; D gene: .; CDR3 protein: CASSSGTNTGELFF; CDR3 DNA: TGTGCCAGCAGTTCCGGGACAAACACCGGGGAGCTGTTTTTT
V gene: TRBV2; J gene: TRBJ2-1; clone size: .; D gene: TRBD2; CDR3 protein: CASSVRLAENNEQFF; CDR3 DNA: TGTGCCAGCAGTGTCCGACTAGCGGAGAACAATGAGCAGTTCTTC
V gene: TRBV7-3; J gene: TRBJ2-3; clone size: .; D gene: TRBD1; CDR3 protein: CASSLDRGGTDTQYF; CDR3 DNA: TGTGCCAGCAGCTTAGACAGGGGTGGCACAGATACGCAGTATTTT
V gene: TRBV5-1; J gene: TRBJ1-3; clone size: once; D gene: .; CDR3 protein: CASSLDTSSGNTIYF; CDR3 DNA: TGCGCCAGCAGCTTGGACACGTCCTCTGGAAACACCATATATTTT
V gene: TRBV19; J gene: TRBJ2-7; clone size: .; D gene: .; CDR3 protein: CASSIGQNYEQYF; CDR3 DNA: TGTGCCAGTAGTATCGGACAGAACTACGAGCAGTACTTC
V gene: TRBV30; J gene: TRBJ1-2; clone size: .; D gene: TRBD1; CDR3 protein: CAWMDRENDYGYTF; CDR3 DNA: TGTGCCTGGATGGACAGGGAAAACGACTATGGCTACACCTTC
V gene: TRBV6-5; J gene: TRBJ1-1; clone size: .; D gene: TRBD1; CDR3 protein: CASSLQGDAEAFF; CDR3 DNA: TGTGCCAGCAGCCTACAGGGGGACGCTGAAGCTTTCTTT
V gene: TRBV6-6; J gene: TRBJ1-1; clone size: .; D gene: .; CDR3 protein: CASSSRSETEAFF; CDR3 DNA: TGTGCCAGCAGTTCTCGGAGTGAAACTGAAGCTTTCTTT
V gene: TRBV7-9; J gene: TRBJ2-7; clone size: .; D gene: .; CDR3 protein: CASSFRDPYEQYF; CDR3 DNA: TGTGCCAGCAGCTTCCGAGATCCCTACGAGCAGTACTTC
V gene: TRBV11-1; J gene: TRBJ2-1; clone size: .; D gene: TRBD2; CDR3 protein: CASSLLRGAGGTNEQFF; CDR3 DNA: TGTGCCAGCAGCTTACTGCGGGGGGCCGGGGGAACAAATGAGCAGTTCTTC
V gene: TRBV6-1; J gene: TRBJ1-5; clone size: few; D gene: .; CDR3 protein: CASSDWQGDSNQPQHF; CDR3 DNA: TGTGCCAGCAGTGACTGGCAAGGGGATAGCAATCAGCCCCAGCATTTT
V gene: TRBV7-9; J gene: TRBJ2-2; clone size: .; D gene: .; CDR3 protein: CASSSRVISTGELFF; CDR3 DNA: TGTGCCAGCAGCTCCAGGGTGATCAGTACCGGGGAGCTGTTTTTT
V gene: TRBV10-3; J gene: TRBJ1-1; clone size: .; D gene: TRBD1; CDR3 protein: CAISPTGTLNTEAFF; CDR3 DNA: TGTGCCATCAGCCCGACAGGGACCTTGAACACTGAAGCTTTCTTT
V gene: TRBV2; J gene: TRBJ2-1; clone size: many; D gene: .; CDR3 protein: CASRPGGDYNEQFF; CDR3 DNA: TGTGCCAGCCGCCCGGGGGGCGATTACAATGAGCAGTTCTTC
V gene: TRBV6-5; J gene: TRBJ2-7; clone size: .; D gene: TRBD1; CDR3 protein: CASSYERQGPYEQYF; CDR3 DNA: TGTGCCAGCAGTTACGAGCGACAGGGGCCGTACGAGCAGTACTTC
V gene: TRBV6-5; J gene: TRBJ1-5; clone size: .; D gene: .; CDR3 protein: CASKIGDYSNQPQHF; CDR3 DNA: TGTGCCAGCAAAATAGGGGATTATAGCAATCAGCCCCAGCATTTT
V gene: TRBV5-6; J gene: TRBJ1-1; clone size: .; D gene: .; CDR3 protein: CASSLISGGTEAFF; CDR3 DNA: TGTGCCAGCAGCTTGATATCCGGGGGCACTGAAGCTTTCTTT
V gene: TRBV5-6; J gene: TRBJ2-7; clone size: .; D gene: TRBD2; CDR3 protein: CASSFGRGGYEQYF; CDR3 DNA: TGTGCCAGCAGCTTCGGACGCGGGGGGTACGAGCAGTACTTC